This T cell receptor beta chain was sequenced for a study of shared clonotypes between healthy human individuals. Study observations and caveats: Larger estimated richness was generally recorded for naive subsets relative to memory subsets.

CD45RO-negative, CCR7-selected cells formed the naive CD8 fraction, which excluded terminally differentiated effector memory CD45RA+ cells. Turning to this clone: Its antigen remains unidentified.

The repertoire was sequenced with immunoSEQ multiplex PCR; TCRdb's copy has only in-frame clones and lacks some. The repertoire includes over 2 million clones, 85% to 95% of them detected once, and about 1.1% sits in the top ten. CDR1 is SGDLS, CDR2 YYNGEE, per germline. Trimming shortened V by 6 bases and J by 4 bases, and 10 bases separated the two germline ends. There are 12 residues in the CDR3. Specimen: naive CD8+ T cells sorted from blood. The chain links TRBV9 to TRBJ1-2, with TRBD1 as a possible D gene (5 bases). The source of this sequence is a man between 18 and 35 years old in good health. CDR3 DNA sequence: TGTGCCAGCACAGGGTTATTCTATGGCTACACCTTC. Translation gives CASTGLFYGYTF.